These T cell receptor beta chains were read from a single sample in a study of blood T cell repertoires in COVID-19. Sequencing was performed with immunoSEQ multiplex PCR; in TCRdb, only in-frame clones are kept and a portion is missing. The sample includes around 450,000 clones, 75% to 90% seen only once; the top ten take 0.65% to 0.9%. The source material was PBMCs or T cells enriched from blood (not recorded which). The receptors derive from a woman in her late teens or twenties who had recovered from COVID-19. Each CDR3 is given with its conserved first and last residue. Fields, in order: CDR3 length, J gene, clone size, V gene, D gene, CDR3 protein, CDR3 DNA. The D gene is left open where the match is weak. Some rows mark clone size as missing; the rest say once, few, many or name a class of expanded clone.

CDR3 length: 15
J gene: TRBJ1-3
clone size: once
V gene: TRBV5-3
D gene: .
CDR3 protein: CARSLDRELGNTIYF
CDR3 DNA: TGTGCCAGAAGCTTGGACAGGGAGTTAGGAAACACCATATATTTT

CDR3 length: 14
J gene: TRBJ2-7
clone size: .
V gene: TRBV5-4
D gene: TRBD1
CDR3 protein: CASRRAGGEREQYF
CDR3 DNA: TGTGCCAGCCGTCGGGCAGGGGGAGAGCGGGAGCAGTACTTC

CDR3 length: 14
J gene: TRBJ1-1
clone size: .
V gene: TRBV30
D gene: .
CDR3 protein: CAWMGRVLGTEAFF
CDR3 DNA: TGTGCCTGGATGGGCAGGGTGTTGGGCACTGAAGCTTTCTTT

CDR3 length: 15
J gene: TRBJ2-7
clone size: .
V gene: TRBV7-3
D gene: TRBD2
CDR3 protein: CASGDLAGVQGEQYF
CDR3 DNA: TGTGCCAGCGGGGACCTAGCGGGGGTCCAGGGCGAGCAGTACTTC

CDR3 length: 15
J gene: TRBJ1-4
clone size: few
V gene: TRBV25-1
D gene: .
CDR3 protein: CASSESGQGREKLFF
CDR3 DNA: TGTGCCAGCAGTGAATCTGGGCAGGGGCGGGAAAAACTGTTTTTT

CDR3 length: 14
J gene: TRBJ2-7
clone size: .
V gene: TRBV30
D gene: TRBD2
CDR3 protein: CAWVKPAGVGEQYF
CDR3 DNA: TGTGCCTGGGTCAAACCGGCGGGGGTGGGCGAGCAGTACTTC

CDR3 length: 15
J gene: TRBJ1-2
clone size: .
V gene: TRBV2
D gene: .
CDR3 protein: CASSGDSERPHGYTF
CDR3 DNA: TGTGCCAGCAGTGGCGACTCCGAACGGCCCCATGGCTACACCTTC

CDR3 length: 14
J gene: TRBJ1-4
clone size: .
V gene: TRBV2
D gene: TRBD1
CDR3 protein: CASRGDSPNEKLFF
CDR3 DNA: TGTGCCAGCAGAGGGGACAGTCCTAATGAAAAACTGTTTTTT

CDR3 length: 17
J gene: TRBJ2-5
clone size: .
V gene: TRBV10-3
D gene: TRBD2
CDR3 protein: CAISASSGGEYRETQYF
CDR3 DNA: TGTGCCATCAGTGCGTCTAGCGGGGGGGAGTACAGGGAGACCCAGTACTTC

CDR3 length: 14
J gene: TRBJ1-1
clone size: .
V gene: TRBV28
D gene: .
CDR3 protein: CASSFQGLDTEAFF
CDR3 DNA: TGTGCCAGCAGTTTTCAGGGTCTAGACACTGAAGCTTTCTTT

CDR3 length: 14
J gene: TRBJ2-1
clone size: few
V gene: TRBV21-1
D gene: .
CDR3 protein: CASSKCLTGNEQFF
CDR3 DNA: TGTGCCAGCAGCAAATGTTTGACGGGGAATGAGCAGTTCTTC

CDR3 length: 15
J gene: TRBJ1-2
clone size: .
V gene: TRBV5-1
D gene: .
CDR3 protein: CASREGSKANYGYTF
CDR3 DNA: TGCGCCAGCAGGGAGGGCAGCAAAGCTAACTATGGCTACACCTTC

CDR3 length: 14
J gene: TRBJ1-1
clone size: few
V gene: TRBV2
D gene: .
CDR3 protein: CASSGRQENTEAFF
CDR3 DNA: TGTGCCAGCAGTGGACGACAGGAGAACACTGAAGCTTTCTTT

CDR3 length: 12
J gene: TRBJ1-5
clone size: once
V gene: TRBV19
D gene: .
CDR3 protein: CASSPGGAPQHF
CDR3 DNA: TGTGCCAGTAGTCCCGGGGGAGCGCCCCAGCATTTT

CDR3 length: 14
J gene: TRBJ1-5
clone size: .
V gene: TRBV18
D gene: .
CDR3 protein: CASSPPGEGQPQHF
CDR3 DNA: TGTGCCAGCTCACCCCCGGGGGAGGGTCAGCCCCAGCATTTT

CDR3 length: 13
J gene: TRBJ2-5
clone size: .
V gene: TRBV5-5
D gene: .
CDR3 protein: CASSLRRRETQYF
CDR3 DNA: TGTGCCAGCAGCTTGAGGCGGAGGGAGACCCAGTACTTC

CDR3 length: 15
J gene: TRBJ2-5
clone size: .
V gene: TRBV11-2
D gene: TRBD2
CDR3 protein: CASSSLAGSRETQYF
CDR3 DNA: TGTGCCAGCAGCTCCCTAGCGGGGTCACGAGAGACCCAGTACTTC

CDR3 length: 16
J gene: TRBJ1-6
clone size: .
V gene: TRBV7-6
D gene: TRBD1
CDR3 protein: CASSLQGANYNSPLHF
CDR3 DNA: TGTGCCAGCAGCTTACAGGGGGCGAACTATAATTCACCCCTCCACTTT

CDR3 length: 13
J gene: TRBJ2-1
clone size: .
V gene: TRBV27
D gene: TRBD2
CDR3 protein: CASSSGGYNEQFF
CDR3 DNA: TGTGCCAGCAGTTCGGGGGGATACAATGAGCAGTTCTTC

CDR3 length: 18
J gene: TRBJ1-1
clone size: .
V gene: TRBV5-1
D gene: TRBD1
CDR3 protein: CASSMALGQGAVGTEAFF
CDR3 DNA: TGCGCCAGCAGCATGGCCCTGGGACAGGGGGCGGTGGGCACTGAAGCTTTCTTT

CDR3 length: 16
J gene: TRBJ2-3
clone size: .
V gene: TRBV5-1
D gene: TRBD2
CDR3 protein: CASSKISGTSADTQYF
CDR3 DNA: TGCGCCAGCAGCAAAATCTCAGGGACTAGCGCAGATACGCAGTATTTT

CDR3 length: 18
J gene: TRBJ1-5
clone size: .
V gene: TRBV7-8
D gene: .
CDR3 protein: CASSLAREGRGGNQPQHF
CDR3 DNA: TGTGCCAGCAGCTTAGCGAGAGAGGGCAGGGGCGGCAATCAGCCCCAGCATTTT

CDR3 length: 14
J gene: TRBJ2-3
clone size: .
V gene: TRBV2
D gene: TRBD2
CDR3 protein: CASSPTSGGNTQYF
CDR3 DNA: TGTGCCAGCAGTCCGACTAGCGGGGGAAATACGCAGTATTTT

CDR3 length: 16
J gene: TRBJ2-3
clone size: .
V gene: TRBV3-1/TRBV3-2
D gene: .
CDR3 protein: CASSQDDRDSTDTQYF
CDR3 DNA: TGTGCCAGCAGCCAAGATGACAGAGACAGCACAGATACGCAGTATTTT

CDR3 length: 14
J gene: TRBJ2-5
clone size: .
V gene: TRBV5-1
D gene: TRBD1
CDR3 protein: CASRPGTVQETQYF
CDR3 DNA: TGCGCCAGCAGGCCCGGGACAGTCCAAGAGACCCAGTACTTC

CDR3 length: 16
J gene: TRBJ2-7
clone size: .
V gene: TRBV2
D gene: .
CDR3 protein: CASIRLRVLSSYEQYF
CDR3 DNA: TGTGCCAGCATACGGCTGCGGGTACTAAGCTCCTACGAGCAGTACTTC

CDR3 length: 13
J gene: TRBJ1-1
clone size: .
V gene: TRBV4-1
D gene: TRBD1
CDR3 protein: CASSPVRQGEAFF
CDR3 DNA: TGCGCCAGCAGCCCCGTCCGACAGGGCGAAGCTTTCTTT

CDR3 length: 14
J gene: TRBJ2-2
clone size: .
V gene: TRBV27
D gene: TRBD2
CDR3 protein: CASRLLAGTGELFF
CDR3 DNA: TGTGCCAGCCGCTTACTAGCGGGGACCGGGGAGCTGTTTTTT

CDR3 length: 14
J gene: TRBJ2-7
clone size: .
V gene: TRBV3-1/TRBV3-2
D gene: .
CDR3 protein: CASSPPQAIYEQYF
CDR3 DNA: TGTGCCAGCAGCCCCCCACAGGCAATCTACGAGCAGTACTTC

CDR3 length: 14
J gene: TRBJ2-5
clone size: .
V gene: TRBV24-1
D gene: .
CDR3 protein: CATSDPRVPETQYF
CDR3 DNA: TGTGCCACCAGTGACCCCAGGGTCCCGGAGACCCAGTACTTC

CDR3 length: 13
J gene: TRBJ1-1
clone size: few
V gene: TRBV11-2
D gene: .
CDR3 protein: CASSPDLNTEAFF
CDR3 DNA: TGTGCCAGCAGCCCTGATCTAAACACTGAAGCTTTCTTT

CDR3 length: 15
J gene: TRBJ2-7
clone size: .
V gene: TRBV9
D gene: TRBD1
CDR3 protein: CASSVGTGVPYEQYF
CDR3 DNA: TGTGCCAGCAGCGTCGGGACAGGGGTCCCCTACGAGCAGTACTTC

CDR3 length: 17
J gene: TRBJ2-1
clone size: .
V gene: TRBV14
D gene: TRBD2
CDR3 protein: CASSHHRPGLAGEEQFF
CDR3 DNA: TGTGCCAGCAGCCACCACAGACCGGGACTAGCGGGGGAAGAGCAGTTCTTC

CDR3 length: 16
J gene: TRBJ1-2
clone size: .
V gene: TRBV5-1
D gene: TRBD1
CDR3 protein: CASSQGQGVLNYGYTF
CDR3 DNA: TGCGCCAGCAGCCAGGGACAGGGAGTTTTAAACTATGGCTACACCTTC

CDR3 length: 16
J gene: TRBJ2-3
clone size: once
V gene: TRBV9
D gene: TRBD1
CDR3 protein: CASSPRQGESTDTQYF
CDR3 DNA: TGTGCCAGCAGCCCCCGACAGGGGGAGAGCACAGATACGCAGTATTTT

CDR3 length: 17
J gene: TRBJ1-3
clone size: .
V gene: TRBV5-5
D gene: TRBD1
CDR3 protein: CASSVTGTGFFGNTIYF
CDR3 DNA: TGTGCCAGCAGCGTTACCGGGACAGGGTTTTTCGGAAACACCATATATTTT

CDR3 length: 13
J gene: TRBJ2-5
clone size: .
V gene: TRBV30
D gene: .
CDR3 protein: CAWSYSSGETQYF
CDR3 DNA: TGTGCCTGGAGCTACAGCTCTGGTGAGACCCAGTACTTC

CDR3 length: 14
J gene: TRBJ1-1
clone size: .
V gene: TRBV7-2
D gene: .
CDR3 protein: CASNARGGYTEAFF
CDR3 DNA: TGTGCCAGCAACGCCCGGGGGGGTTACACTGAAGCTTTCTTT

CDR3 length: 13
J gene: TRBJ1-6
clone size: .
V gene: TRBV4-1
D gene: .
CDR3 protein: CASDRPGISPLHF
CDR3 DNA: TGCGCCAGCGACCGACCAGGGATCTCACCCCTCCACTTT

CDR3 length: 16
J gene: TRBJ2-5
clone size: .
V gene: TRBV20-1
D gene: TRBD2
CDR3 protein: CSASFLASGPEETQYF
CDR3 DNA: TGCAGTGCTAGTTTCCTGGCTAGCGGGCCTGAAGAGACCCAGTACTTC

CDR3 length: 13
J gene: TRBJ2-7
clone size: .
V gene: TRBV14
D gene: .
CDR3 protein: CASSFITGYEQYF
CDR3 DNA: TGTGCCAGCAGCTTCATCACAGGTTACGAGCAGTACTTC

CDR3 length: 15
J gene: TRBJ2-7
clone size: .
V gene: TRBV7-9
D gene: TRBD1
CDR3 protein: CASSSSTGESYEQYF
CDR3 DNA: TGTGCCAGCAGCTCATCGACAGGGGAATCCTACGAGCAGTACTTC

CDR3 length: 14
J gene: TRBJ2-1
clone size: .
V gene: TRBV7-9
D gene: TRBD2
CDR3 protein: CASSLLAGGNEQFF
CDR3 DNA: TGTGCCAGCAGCCTACTAGCGGGAGGGAATGAGCAGTTCTTC

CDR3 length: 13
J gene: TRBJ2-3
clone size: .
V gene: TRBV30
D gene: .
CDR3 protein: CAWHPPLRQAQYF
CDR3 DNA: TGTGCCTGGCACCCACCCCTTAGACAGGCGCAGTATTTT

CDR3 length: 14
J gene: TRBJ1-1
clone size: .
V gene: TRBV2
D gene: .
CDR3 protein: CASSGRGENTEAFF
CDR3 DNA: TGTGCCAGCAGTGGAAGGGGCGAGAACACTGAAGCTTTCTTT

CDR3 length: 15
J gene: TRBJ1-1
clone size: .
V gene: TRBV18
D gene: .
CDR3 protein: CASSPPRAAGTEAFF
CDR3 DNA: TGTGCCAGCTCACCACCGAGGGCGGCGGGCACTGAAGCTTTCTTT